The 10 T cell receptor beta chains below were found in one sample sequenced in a study of post-analysis software for immune sequencing data. Study results and caveats: Controls showed lower frequencies than patients for five or six TRBV segments, and TRBV5-6, TRBV5-1 and TRBV20-1 were among these.

The TCR beta cDNA libraries carried unique molecular identifiers. TCRdb independently ran MiXCR on the PCR reads; one entry per CDR3 protein. The sample has about 820,000 distinct CDR3 sequences, roughly 50% seen once. Antigens for these TCRs are unknown. Material: blood. The receptors here all came from a girl between 5 and 17 years old with multiple sclerosis.

This chain connects TRBV20-1 to TRBJ1-3; D remains ambiguous. Germline lookup yields CDR1 DFQATT and CDR2 SNEGSKA (reference sequence). This CDR3 comprises 14 residues. Trimming removed 5 bases at V and 4 bases at J, with 15 bases between. CDR3 region: CSALDFQRGNTIYF. In DNA, the CDR3 is TGCAGTGCTCTCGACTTCCAGAGAGGAAACACCATATATTTT.

V is TRBV2 and J is TRBJ1-5; D remains ambiguous. Germline V CDR1 and CDR2: SNHLY, FYNNEI. V was trimmed by 7 bases and J by 0 bases, leaving 16 bases between them. There are 16 residues in the CDR3. CDR3 nucleotides: TGTGCCAGCACCGCCGGTACCCCTGATAGCAATCAGCCCCAGCATTTT. Its protein product is CASTAGTPDSNQPQHF.

V and J are TRBV12-5 and TRBJ2-7, with 8 positions matching TRBD2. Germline trimming cut 6 bases from V and 2 bases from J; bases unmatched to any gene: 9. Germline V gene data show CDR1 as LGHNT and CDR2 as FRNRAP. This CDR3 has 15 amino acids. Here the CDR3 reads CASGPALAGPYEQYF. The DNA of the CDR3 is TGTGCTAGTGGCCCAGCCTTAGCGGGACCCTACGAGCAGTACTTC.

The chain is built from TRBV29-1 and TRBJ2-7, with D possibly being TRBD2 (5 bases). The V end was cut by 4 bases, the J end by 3 bases, with 10 bases between. The CDR3 runs 12 residues. The germline V gene encodes CDR1 SQVTM and CDR2 ANQGSEA. Written as DNA, the CDR3 is TGCAGCGTTGGGACTCAAGGCTACGAGCAGTACTTC. This encodes CSVGTQGYEQYF.

This sequence joins TRBV4-1 and TRBJ2-1; D remains ambiguous. This CDR3 comprises 14 residues. Trimming left V 4 bases short and J 8 bases short, with 15 bases between. Germline V gene sequence: CDR1 MGHRA, CDR2 YSYEKL. The CDR3 DNA reads TGCGCCAGCAGCCGCCCTGTGGGTCTGGATGAGCAGTTCTTC. This translates into CASSRPVGLDEQFF.

The chain joins TRBV27 to TRBJ2-7; TRBD2 matches 10 bases. CDR1 and CDR2 from the germline V gene are MNHEY and SMNVEV (reference sequence). The CDR3 spans 14 residues. V was pared by 5 bases and J by 3 bases, with 4 bases of the junction left unmatched. The CDR3 reads CASSARLAGYEQYF. The CDR3 region has the DNA TGTGCCAGCAGTGCAAGACTAGCGGGCTACGAGCAGTACTTC.

V usage is TRBV5-1 and J usage is TRBJ1-1; maybe TRBD1 (6 bases). Trimming shortened V by 4 bases and J by 6 bases, and 16 bases separated the two germline ends. This CDR3 contains 14 residues. The germline gives CDR1 SGHRS, CDR2 YFSETQ. CDR3: CASSGRVQGAEAFF. CDR3 sequence (DNA): TGCGCCAGCAGCGGCCGCGTACAGGGTGCTGAAGCTTTCTTT.

The chain couples TRBV7-2 to TRBJ1-3, with 7 bases lining up with TRBD1. Germline assignment: CDR1 SGHTA and CDR2 FQGNSA. Losses at the gene ends were 2 bases for V and 2 bases for J; bases not matched to a gene: 6. The CDR3 length is 16 residues. CDR3 nucleotide sequence: TGTGCCAGCAGCTTAATGGGGACAGTCCCTGGAAACACCATATATTTT. Protein: CASSLMGTVPGNTIYF.

The DNA for the CDR3 is TGCAGCGTTGAAGATCGTGTGCTCGCTACAGATACGCAGTATTTT. It yields the protein CSVEDRVLATDTQYF. The chain recombines TRBV29-1 with TRBJ2-3; D is undetermined. V lost 0 bases and J 3 bases, leaving 13 bases between the germline ends. Germline lookup yields CDR1 SQVTM and CDR2 ANQGSEA. There are 15 residues in the CDR3.

The chain uses TRBV6-5 and TRBJ2-3, with 9 bases that match TRBD2. Unmatched junction bases numbered 9, after V lost 2 bases and J lost 6 bases. This CDR3 spans 16 amino acids. Germline loops: CDR1 MNHEY, CDR2 SVGAGI. The CDR3 DNA sequence: TGTGCCAGCAGTTACCGTCCGGGACTAGCAATGGATACGCAGTATTTT. Protein product: CASSYRPGLAMDTQYF.